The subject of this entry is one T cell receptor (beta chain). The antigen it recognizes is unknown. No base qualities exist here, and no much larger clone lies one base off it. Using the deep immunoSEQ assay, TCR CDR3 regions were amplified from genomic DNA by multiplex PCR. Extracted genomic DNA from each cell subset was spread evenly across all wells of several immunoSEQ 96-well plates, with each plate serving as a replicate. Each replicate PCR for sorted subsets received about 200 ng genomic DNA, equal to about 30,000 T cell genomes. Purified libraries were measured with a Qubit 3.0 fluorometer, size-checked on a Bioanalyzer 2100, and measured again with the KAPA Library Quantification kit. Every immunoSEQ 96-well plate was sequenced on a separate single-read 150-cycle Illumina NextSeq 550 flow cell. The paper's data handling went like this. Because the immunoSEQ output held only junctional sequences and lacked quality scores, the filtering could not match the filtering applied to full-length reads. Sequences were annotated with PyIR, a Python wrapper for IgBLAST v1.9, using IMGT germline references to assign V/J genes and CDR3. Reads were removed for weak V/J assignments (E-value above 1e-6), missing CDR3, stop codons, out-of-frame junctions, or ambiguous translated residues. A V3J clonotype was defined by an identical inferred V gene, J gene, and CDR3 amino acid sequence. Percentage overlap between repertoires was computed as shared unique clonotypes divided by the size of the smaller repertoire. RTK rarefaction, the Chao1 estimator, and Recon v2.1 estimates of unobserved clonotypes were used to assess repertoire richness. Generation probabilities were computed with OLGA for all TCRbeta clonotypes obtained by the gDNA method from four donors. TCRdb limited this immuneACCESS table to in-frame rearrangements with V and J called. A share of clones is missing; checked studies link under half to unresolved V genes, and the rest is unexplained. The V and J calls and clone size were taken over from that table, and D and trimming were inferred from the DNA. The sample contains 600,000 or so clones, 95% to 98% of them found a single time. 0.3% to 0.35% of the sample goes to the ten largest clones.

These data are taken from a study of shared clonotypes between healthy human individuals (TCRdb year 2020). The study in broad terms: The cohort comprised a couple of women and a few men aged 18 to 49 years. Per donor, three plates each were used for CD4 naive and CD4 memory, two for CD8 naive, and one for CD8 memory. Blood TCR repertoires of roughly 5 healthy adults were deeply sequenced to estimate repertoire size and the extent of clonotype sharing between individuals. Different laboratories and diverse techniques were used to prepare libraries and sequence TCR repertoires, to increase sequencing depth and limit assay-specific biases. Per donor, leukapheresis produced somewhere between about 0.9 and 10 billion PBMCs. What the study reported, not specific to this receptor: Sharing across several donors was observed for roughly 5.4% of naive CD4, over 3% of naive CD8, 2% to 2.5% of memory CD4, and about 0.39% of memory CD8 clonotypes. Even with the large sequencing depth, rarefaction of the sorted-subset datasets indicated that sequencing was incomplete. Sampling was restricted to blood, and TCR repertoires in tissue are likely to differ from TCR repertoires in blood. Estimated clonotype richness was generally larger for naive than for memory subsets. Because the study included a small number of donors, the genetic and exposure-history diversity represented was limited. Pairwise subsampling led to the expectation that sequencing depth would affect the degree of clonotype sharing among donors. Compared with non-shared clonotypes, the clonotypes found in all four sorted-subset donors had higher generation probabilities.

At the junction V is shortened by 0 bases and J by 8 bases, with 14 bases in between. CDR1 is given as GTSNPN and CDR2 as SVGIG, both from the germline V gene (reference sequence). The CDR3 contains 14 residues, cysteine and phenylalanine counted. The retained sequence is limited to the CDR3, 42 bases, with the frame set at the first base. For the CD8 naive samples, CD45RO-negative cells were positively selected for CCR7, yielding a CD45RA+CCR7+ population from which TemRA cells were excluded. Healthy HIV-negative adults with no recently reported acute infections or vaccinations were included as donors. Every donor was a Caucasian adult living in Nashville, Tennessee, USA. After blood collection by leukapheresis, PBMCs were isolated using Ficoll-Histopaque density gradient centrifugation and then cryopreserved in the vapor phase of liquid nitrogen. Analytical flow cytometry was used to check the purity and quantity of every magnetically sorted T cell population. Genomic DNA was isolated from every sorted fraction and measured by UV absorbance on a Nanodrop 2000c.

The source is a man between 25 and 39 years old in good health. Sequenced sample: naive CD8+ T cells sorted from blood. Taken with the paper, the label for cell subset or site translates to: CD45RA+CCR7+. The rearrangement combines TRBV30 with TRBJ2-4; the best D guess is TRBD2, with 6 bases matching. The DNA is TGTGCCTGGAGTGTAGCCCCAGGAGGGTACATTCAGTACTTC. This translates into CAWSVAPGGYIQYF.